Below are 5 T cell receptor beta chains sequenced from a single sample in a study of blood T cell repertoires in COVID-19 (dated by TCRdb to the early 2020s). Receptors were amplified or captured by the immunoSEQ multiplex PCR assay. TCRdb obtained this table from immuneACCESS and retained in-frame rearrangements with V and J assigned. These tables miss some clones; where compared with another copy, unresolved V genes account for less than half of the shortfall, and the remainder is unexplained. This sample is represented by over 250,000 clones; 75% to 90% of them were singletons. The top ten clonotypes cover approximately 10% of the sample. The specimen was peripheral blood. These receptor sequences come from a woman in her seventies with COVID-19, enrolled during active disease.

This clone appeared once. The rearrangement uses TRBV18 and TRBJ1-5, with D maybe TRBD1 (6 bases). With 5 bases removed from V and 2 bases from J, the gap between germline ends came to 10 bases. The CDR3 consists of 14 residues. Germline V gene lookup returns CDR1 KGHSH and CDR2 LQKENI. This chain's CDR3 is CASSRGKGNQPQHF. The CDR3 region has the DNA TGTGCCAGCTCAAGGGGGAAGGGCAATCAGCCCCAGCATTTT.

The chain is built from TRBV6-5 and TRBJ2-4; D is ambiguous. CDR1 and CDR2 (germline): MNHEY, SVGAGI. This CDR3 is built from 14 residues. V shed 5 bases and J shed 3 bases, with 11 bases lying between them. CDR3 in amino acids: CASSPNTIKNIQYF. CDR3 nucleotide sequence: TGTGCCAGCAGTCCAAATACAATCAAAAACATTCAGTACTTC.

The gene calls are TRBV9 and TRBJ2-7; D is uncertain. The CDR3 extends over 14 amino acids. Germline V gives CDR1 SGDLS, CDR2 YYNGEE. V lost 0 bases, J lost 7 bases, and 14 bases lay in between. As DNA, the CDR3 is TGTGCCAGCAGCGTAGGGCTCCCCTCGCGGGAGCAGTACTTC. The encoded protein is CASSVGLPSREQYF. Complete variable domain (other parts from reference TRBV9 and TRBJ2-7): DSGVTQTPKHLITATGQRVTLRCSPRSGDLSVYWYQQSLDQGLQFLIQYYNGEERAKGNILERFSAQQFPDLHSELNLSSLELGDSALYFCASSVGLPSREQYFGPGTRLTVT.

The J gene is TRBJ2-7, the V gene TRBV4-3; perhaps TRBD2 as D (5 bases). CDR1 and CDR2 (germline): LGHNA, YSLEER. Trimming shortened V by 4 bases and J by 6 bases, and 19 bases separated the two germline ends. The CDR3 length is 15 residues. The DNA of the CDR3 is TGCGCCAGCAGCCGAGGGAGAGGTGTTGTTTTCGAGCAGTACTTC. This codes for CASSRGRGVVFEQYF.

This clone appeared a single time. V gene TRBV5-5 combines with J gene TRBJ1-6; no firm D call. The CDR3 extends over 14 amino acids. Between the trimmed V and J ends, which lost 4 bases and 8 bases, there was a span of 13 bases. CDR1 and CDR2 (germline): SGHKS, YYEKEE (reference sequence). The CDR3, as DNA: TGTGCCAGCAGCCCAGGTCCAAGAGATTCACCCCTCCACTTT. Translated: CASSPGPRDSPLHF. The full variable domain, completed using reference TRBV5-5 and TRBJ1-6, is DAGVTQSPTHLIKTRGQQVTLRCSPISGHKSVSWYQQVLGQGPQFIFQYYEKEERGRGNFPDRFSARQFPNYSSELNVNALLLGDSALYLCASSPGPRDSPLHFGNGTRLTVT.